This T cell receptor (beta chain) came from a study of blood T cell repertoires in COVID-19. Study as a whole: From T cells, B-cell-depleted T cells, or PBMCs came the material, which was cDNA or gDNA.

The CDR3 has 12 amino acids. After removal of 8 bases from V and 3 bases from J, the junction contained 3 bases not matched to a gene. Looked up from germline, CDR1 is SQVTM and CDR2 is ANQGSEA. Methods used by the authors: Amplification of reference gene primers was used by the study to estimate nucleated cell counts. The repertoire was sequenced with immunoSEQ multiplex PCR; TCRdb's copy has only in-frame clones and lacks some. V, J and clone size reflect that table, while D and trimming were determined from the DNA. Among more than 300,000 clones listed, over 75% were seen once. The specimen was peripheral blood. This clonotype originated in a woman aged 30 to 39 with COVID-19, enrolled during active disease. V is TRBV29-1 and J is TRBJ2-5; TRBD2 matches 10 bases. The CDR3 DNA reads TGCAGCTCCCTAGCGGGAGAAGAGACCCAGTACTTC. Protein: CSSLAGEETQYF.